The next 9 T cell receptor beta chains were all read from a single sample in a study of cytomegalovirus exposure and HLA in healthy donors (dated by TCRdb to the late 2010s). The library was generated by the immunoSEQ multiplex PCR assay. For the multiplex PCR, a mixture combining 60 forward primers for TCR Vbeta segments and 13 reverse primers for TCR Jbeta segments was used. TCRdb's version of the immuneACCESS table is confined to in-frame rearrangements and falls short of the full clone set. An unresolved V gene accounts for under half of the shortfall where checked; the remainder is of unknown origin. The sample table gives some 20,000 clones. Together, the top ten hold roughly a fifth of the sample. The specimen sequenced was PBMCs. The receptors were sampled from a man aged 60-69 years in good health and CMV-seropositive.

The genes are TRBV30 and TRBJ1-2; the D gene is possibly TRBD1 (6 bases). Looked up from germline, CDR1 is GTSNPN and CDR2 is SVGIG (reference sequence). Trimming cost V 3 bases and J 0 bases, with 17 bases left between them. The CDR3 loop spans 16 amino acids. The CDR3 sequence: CAWSYLGGQPNYGYTF. The CDR3 nucleotides are TGTGCCTGGAGCTATTTGGGGGGGCAACCTAACTATGGCTACACCTTC. Full variable domain (outside the CDR3, taken from reference TRBV30 and TRBJ1-2): SQTIHQWPATLVQPVGSPLSLECTVEGTSNPNLYWYRQAAGRGLQLLFYSVGIGQISSEVPQNLSASRPQDRQFILSSKKLLLSDSGFYLCAWSYLGGQPNYGYTFGSGTRLTVV.

The V gene is TRBV27, the J gene TRBJ2-7; D gene ambiguous. The CDR3 totals 14 residues. From germline, CDR1 is MNHEY and CDR2 SMNVEV (reference sequence). V lost 1 base and J 2 bases, leaving 9 bases between the germline ends. CDR3 DNA sequence: TGTGCCAGCAGTTTATTGGGCAGGACCTACGAGCAGTACTTC. Its protein is CASSLLGRTYEQYF.

This chain links TRBV4-1 with TRBJ2-7; tentative D call: TRBD1 (5 bases). The CDR3 sequence is 15 residues long. Trimming stripped 0 bases from V and 2 bases from J, with 11 bases between. CDR1 is MGHRA and CDR2 is YSYEKL in the germline V gene. This CDR3 is CASSQEGRAAYEQYF. The CDR3 region has the DNA TGCGCCAGCAGCCAAGAGGGCAGGGCAGCCTACGAGCAGTACTTC.

Here the CDR3 reads CASSEARTGVQYF. The CDR3 DNA is TGTGCCAGCAGTGAAGCAAGGACAGGGGTGCAGTACTTC. This chain connects TRBV6-1 to TRBJ2-7, with 9 bases lining up with TRBD1. CDR3 length equals 13 residues. V was pared by 0 bases and J by 9 bases, with 3 bases of the junction left unmatched. Germline V CDR1 and CDR2: MNHNS, SASEGT.

The chain is built from TRBV5-1 and TRBJ2-1; no clear D gene. V gave up 4 bases and J gave up 5 bases, with 4 bases separating them. Germline CDR1 SGHRS, CDR2 YFSETQ. The length of the CDR3 is 11 residues. CDR3 region: CASSPDNEQFF. The CDR3 DNA is TGCGCCAGCAGCCCCGACAATGAGCAGTTCTTC.

The gene calls are TRBV6-1 and TRBJ2-2, with D tentatively TRBD2 (6 bases). CDR3 length: 16 amino acids. V lost 2 bases, J lost 1 base, and 11 bases lay in between. Germline V gene sequence: CDR1 MNHNS, CDR2 SASEGT. The CDR3 nucleotides are TGTGCCAGCAGTGAACGGCGCGGGATGAACACCGGGGAGCTGTTTTTT. Translated: CASSERRGMNTGELFF.

The chain employs TRBV19 and TRBJ1-5; 7 bases map to TRBD1. This CDR3 is 13 amino acids long. CDR1 is LNHDA, CDR2 SQIVND, per germline (reference sequence). Trimming took 6 bases from V and 7 from J; bases not matched to a gene: 6. CDR3 bases: TGTGCCAGTAGCCTTAACAGGGGCCAGCCCCAGCATTTT. Translated: CASSLNRGQPQHF.

The gene calls are TRBV5-1 and TRBJ2-5; the match to TRBD1 covers 9 bases. The CDR3 contains 16 residues. CDR1 is SGHRS and CDR2 is YFSETQ in the germline V gene. V trimming: 2 bases; J trimming: 0 bases; junction bases outside the gene matches: 5. This chain's CDR3 is CASSFTGTGYQETQYF. CDR3 bases: TGCGCCAGCAGCTTTACCGGGACAGGGTACCAAGAGACCCAGTACTTC.

This rearrangement joins TRBV6-5 to TRBJ1-1; TRBD1 might be the D (6 bases). V gave up 8 bases and J gave up 1 base, with 8 bases separating them. Germline V lookup: CDR1 MNHEY, CDR2 SVGAGI. This CDR3 is built from 12 residues. CDR3 sequence: CASGQQNTEAFF. The CDR3 nucleotides read TGTGCCAGCGGACAGCAGAACACTGAAGCTTTCTTT.